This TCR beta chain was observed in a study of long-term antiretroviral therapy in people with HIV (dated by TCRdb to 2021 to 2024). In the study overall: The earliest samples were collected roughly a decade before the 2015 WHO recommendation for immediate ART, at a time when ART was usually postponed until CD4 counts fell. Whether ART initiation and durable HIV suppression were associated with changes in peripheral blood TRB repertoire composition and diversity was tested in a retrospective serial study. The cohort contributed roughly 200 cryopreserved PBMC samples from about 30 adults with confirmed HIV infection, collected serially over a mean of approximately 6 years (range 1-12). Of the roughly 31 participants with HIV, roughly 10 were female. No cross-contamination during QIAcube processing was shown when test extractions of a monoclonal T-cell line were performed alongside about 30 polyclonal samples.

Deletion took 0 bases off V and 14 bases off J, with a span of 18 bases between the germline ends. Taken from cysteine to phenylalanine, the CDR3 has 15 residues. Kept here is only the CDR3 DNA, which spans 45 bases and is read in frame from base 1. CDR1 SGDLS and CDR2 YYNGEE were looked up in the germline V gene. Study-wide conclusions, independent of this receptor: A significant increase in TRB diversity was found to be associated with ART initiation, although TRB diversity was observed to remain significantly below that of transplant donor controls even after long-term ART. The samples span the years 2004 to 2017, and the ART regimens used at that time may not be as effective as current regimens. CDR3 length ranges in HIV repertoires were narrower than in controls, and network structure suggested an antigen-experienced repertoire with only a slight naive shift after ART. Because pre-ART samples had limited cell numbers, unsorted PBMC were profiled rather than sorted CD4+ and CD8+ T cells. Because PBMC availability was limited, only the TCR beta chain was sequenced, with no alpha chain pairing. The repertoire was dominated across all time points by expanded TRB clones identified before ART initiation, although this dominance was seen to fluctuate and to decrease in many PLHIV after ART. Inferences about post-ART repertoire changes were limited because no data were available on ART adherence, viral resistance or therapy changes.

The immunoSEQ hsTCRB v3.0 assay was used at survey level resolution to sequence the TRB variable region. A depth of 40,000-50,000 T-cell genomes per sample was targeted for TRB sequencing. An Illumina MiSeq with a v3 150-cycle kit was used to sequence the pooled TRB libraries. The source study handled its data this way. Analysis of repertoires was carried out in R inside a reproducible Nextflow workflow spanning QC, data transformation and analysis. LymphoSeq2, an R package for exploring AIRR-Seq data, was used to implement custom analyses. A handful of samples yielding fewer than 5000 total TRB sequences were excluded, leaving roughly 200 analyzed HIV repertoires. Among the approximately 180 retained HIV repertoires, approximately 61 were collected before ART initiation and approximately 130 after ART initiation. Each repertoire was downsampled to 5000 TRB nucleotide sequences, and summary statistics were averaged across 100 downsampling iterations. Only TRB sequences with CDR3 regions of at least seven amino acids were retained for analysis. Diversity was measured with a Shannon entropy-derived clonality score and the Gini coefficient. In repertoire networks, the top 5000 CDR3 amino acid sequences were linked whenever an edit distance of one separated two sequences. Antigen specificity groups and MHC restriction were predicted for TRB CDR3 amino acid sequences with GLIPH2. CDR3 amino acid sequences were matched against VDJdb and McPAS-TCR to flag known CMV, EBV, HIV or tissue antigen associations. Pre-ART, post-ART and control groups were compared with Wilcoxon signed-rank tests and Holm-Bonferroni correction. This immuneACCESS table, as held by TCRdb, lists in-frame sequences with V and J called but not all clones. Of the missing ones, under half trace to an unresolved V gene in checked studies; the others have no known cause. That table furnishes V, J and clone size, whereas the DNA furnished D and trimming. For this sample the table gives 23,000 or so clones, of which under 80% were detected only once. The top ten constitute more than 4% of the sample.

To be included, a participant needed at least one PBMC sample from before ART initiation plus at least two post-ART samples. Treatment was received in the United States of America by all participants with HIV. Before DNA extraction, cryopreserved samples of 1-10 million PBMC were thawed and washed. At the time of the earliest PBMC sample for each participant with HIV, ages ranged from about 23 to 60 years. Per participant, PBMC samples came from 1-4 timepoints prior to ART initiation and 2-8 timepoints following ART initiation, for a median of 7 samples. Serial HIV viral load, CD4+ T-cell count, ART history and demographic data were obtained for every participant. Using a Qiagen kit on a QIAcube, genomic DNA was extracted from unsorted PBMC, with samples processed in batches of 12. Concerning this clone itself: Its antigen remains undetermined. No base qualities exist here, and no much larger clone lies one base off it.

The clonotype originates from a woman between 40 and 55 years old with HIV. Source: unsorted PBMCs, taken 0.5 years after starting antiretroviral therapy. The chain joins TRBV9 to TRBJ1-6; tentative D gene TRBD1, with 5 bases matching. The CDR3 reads CASSVEVGREDTLHF. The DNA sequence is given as TGTGCCAGCAGCGTAGAGGTGGGGAGGGAGGACACCCTCCACTTT.